One sample yielded the 15 T cell receptor beta chains listed below, sequenced in a study of blood T cell repertoires in COVID-19 (dated by TCRdb to the early 2020s). Receptor libraries were prepared by the immunoSEQ multiplex PCR assay. The table was pulled from immuneACCESS by TCRdb, which kept in-frame rearrangements only. Such tables lose some clones; where checked, under half of the loss comes from unresolved V genes, and the rest has no known cause. This sample holds approximately 170,000 clones; around 87% were observed only once. Just over 2.5% of the sample goes to the ten largest clones. Sequenced: peripheral blood. The receptors shown here come from a woman older than 75 with COVID-19, enrolled during active disease.

The chain joins TRBV12-3 or TRBV12-4 to TRBJ2-2; D might be TRBD2 (5 bases). This CDR3 contains 13 residues. Trimming left V 2 bases short and J 6 bases short, with 7 bases between. The chain's CDR3 is CASSLTRPGELFF. As DNA, the CDR3 is TGTGCCAGCAGTTTAACTAGGCCCGGGGAGCTGTTTTTT.

V is TRBV19 and J is TRBJ1-4, with D possibly TRBD1 on 5 matching bases. Trimming removed 10 bases from V and 8 bases from J, with 23 bases in between. The CDR3 is made up of 15 amino acids. Germline-derived CDR1 and CDR2 are LNHDA and SQIVND (reference sequence). CDR3 DNA: TGTGCCACCACTTCTGTGGGGGGAGGAGAAGAAAAACTGTTTTTT. Its translation: CATTSVGGGEEKLFF.

The gene calls are TRBV7-9 and TRBJ1-2, with D unclear. The V gene lost 5 bases and the J gene lost 8 bases, with 9 bases spanning the gap. CDR3 size: 11 residues. Germline lookup yields CDR1 SEHNR and CDR2 FQNEAQ (reference sequence). The CDR3 loop is CASSLPGGYTF. The CDR3 nucleotides are TGTGCCAGCAGCCTGCCCGGGGGCTACACCTTC.

V gene TRBV27 combines with J gene TRBJ2-3; 10 bases agree with TRBD2. The V segment lost 8 bases and the J segment 4 bases; nucleotides outside the gene matches: 9. Germline values: CDR1 MNHEY, CDR2 SMNVEV (reference sequence). The CDR3 length is 15 residues. The CDR3 protein is CASGAGGLVSDTQYF. The CDR3 coding sequence is TGTGCCAGCGGAGCGGGAGGGCTTGTTTCAGATACGCAGTATTTT.

V is TRBV18 and J is TRBJ1-1, with D unresolved. The CDR3 runs 14 residues. V was clipped by 2 bases and J by 2 bases, with 9 bases between them. The germline gives CDR1 KGHSH, CDR2 LQKENI. This CDR3 reads CASSPVSVNTEAFF. The CDR3 bases are TGTGCCAGCTCACCAGTCTCTGTAAACACTGAAGCTTTCTTT.

V is TRBV9 and J is TRBJ2-2; TRBD2 aligns across 10 bases. Germline loops: CDR1 SGDLS, CDR2 YYNGEE. After removal of 0 bases from V and 3 bases from J, the junction contained 2 bases not matched to a gene. CDR3 length equals 16 residues. In nucleotides, the CDR3 is TGTGCCAGCAGCGTAGGGACTAGCGGACACACCGGGGAGCTGTTTTTT. Its protein is CASSVGTSGHTGELFF. The variable domain in full, with the rest retrieved from reference TRBV9 and TRBJ2-2, is DSGVTQTPKHLITATGQRVTLRCSPRSGDLSVYWYQQSLDQGLQFLIQYYNGEERAKGNILERFSAQQFPDLHSELNLSSLELGDSALYFCASSVGTSGHTGELFFGEGSRLTVL.

V usage is TRBV5-5 and J usage is TRBJ1-3; tentative D call: TRBD1 (6 bases). In germline, CDR1 is SGHKS, CDR2 YYEKEE (reference sequence). The CDR3 runs 14 residues. V lost 3 bases, J lost 2 bases, and 9 bases lay in between. For the CDR3, the DNA is TGTGCCAGCAGCTCCGGACAGCCTGGAAACACCATATATTTT. Protein: CASSSGQPGNTIYF. The full variable domain, rest sourced from reference TRBV5-5 and TRBJ1-3, is DAGVTQSPTHLIKTRGQQVTLRCSPISGHKSVSWYQQVLGQGPQFIFQYYEKEERGRGNFPDRFSARQFPNYSSELNVNALLLGDSALYLCASSSGQPGNTIYFGEGSWLTVV.

V gene TRBV28 combines with J gene TRBJ2-3; the D gene is possibly TRBD1 (6 bases). Germline CDR1 MDHEN, CDR2 SYDVKM. The CDR3 is 13 residues long. V lost 5 bases and J 7 bases, leaving 13 bases between the germline ends. The CDR3 is CASSLPGQNTQYF. CDR3 nucleotides: TGTGCCAGCAGTCTACCCGGACAGAATACGCAGTATTTT. Filled out from reference TRBV28 and TRBJ2-3, the complete variable domain reads DVKVTQSSRYLVKRTGEKVFLECVQDMDHENMFWYRQDPGLGLRLIYFSYDVKMKEKGDIPEGYSVSREKKERFSLILESASTNQTSMYLCASSLPGQNTQYFGPGTRLTVL.

The J gene is TRBJ1-1, the V gene TRBV28; tentative D call: TRBD1 (5 bases). Germline-derived CDR1 and CDR2 are MDHEN and SYDVKM. V lost 4 bases to trimming and J lost 3 bases, with 15 bases between them. The CDR3 sequence is 15 residues long. In nucleotides, the CDR3 is TGTGCCAGCAGTTCCCCACAGGTGATTTACACTGAAGCTTTCTTT. It specifies CASSSPQVIYTEAFF.

The chain uses TRBV5-4 and TRBJ2-3, with D uncertain. The V gene lost 4 bases and the J gene lost 0 bases, with 15 bases spanning the gap. This CDR3 spans 16 amino acids. Germline assignment: CDR1 SGHNT and CDR2 YYREEE (reference sequence). CDR3 loop: CASSLHGGGSTDTQYF. The DNA of the CDR3 is TGTGCCAGCAGCCTCCACGGTGGCGGCAGCACAGATACGCAGTATTTT.

The rearrangement links TRBV6-5 to TRBJ1-5; TRBD1 might be the D (5 bases). Germline V gene lookup returns CDR1 MNHEY and CDR2 SVGAGI. V dropped 4 bases and J dropped 7 bases, with 11 bases sitting between them. CDR3 length: 13 residues. The CDR3 coding sequence is TGTGCCAGCAGTTCCCAGGGAGGCCAGCCCCAGCATTTT. As protein: CASSSQGGQPQHF.

The CDR3 here is CASSFSGTGSSQSAEAFF. In DNA form, the CDR3 reads TGTGCCAGCAGTTTCTCCGGGACAGGGTCTTCCCAAAGCGCTGAAGCTTTCTTT. V is TRBV28 and J is TRBJ1-1; 9 bases are a match to TRBD1. V gave up 3 bases and J gave up 6 bases; unmatched junction bases: 17. The germline V gene encodes CDR1 MDHEN and CDR2 SYDVKM. The CDR3 length is 18 residues.

Here the CDR3 reads CASSFSTGEIQYF. The CDR3 nucleotides are TGTGCCAGCAGCTTTTCAACCGGGGAGATTCAGTACTTC. The chain is built from TRBV7-9 and TRBJ2-4; tentative D call: TRBD2 (5 bases). Per germline, CDR1 SEHNR and CDR2 FQNEAQ (reference sequence). CDR3 size: 13 residues. Trimming removed 3 bases at V and 10 bases at J, with 13 bases between.

The chain is built from TRBV10-3 and TRBJ2-7, with D perhaps matching TRBD1 (6 bases). Germline V lookup: CDR1 ENHRY, CDR2 SYGVKD. The length of the CDR3 is 15 residues. V was pared by 0 bases and J by 2 bases, with 11 bases between. CDR3 bases: TGTGCCATCAGTGAGTCATCAGGGGTAACCTACGAGCAGTACTTC. It encodes CAISESSGVTYEQYF.

The chain uses TRBV18 and TRBJ1-1; D possibly corresponds to TRBD1 (5 bases). Trimming shortened V by 6 bases and J by 3 bases, and 14 bases separated the two germline ends. This CDR3 is built from 14 residues. Germline V gene sequence: CDR1 KGHSH, CDR2 LQKENI. The CDR3 spells CASSPNGQDTEAFF. CDR3 bases: TGTGCCAGCTCCCCCAACGGACAAGACACTGAAGCTTTCTTT.